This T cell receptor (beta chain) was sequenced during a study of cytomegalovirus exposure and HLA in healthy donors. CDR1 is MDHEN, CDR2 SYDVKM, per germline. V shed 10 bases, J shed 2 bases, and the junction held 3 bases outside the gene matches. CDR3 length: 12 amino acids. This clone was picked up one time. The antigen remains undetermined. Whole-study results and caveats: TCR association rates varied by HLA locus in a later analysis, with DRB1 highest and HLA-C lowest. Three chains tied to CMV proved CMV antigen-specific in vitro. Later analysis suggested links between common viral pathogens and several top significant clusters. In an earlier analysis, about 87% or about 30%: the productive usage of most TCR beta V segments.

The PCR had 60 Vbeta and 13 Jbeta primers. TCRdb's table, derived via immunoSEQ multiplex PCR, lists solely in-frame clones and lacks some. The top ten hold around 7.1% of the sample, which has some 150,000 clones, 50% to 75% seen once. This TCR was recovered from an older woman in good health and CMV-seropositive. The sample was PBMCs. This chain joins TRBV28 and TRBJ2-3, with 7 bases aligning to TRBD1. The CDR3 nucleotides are TGTGCCATCGGACAGGACACAGATACGCAGTATTTT. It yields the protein CAIGQDTDTQYF.